The rows below give T cell receptor beta chains drawn from one sample of a study of T cell repertoires in cytomegalovirus infection. One entry per CDR3 protein results from TCRdb running MiXCR on the reads. The sample contains roughly 81,000 distinct CDR3 sequences, approximately 3.7% of which appear only once. The sequencing input was PBMCs. These receptor sequences come from a human donor in good health (CMV status not recorded). Some clones in this sample may be carry-over from other donors' samples. CDR3s leave out the opening cysteine and the closing phenylalanine or tryptophan. D genes are given only for firm matches.

v_call d_call cdr3_aa
TRBV7-2 . ASSLGRLSWSGEAF
TRBV28 . ASSFGAYEQY
TRBV28 TRBD1 ANTDRRDGYT
TRBV6-5 TRBD1 ASRAGTGMYEQY
TRBV5-6 . ASSPIGRMNTEAF
TRBV10-3 . AVSETETYEQY
TRBV28 . ASRGRPEAF
TRBV5-5 TRBD2 ASSLASSGVYNEQF
TRBV7-2 . ASSLVGGPTEAF
TRBV7-9 . ASSLKVVWASESVAQY
TRBV28 TRBD1 ASRGTVQAF
TRBV6-2/TRBV6-3 . ASSITATNYGYT
TRBV7-2 . ASSPRGRISTEAF
TRBV20-1 . SAPDSYGYT
TRBV7-9 TRBD1 ASSTDRHNQPQH
TRBV2 . GLDGGTDTQY